This TCR beta chain was identified during a study of blood T cell repertoires in COVID-19. Looking at the study overall: Researchers got acute and convalescent COVID-19 samples from the United States, Italy and Spain.

TCRdb keeps only in-frame clones here, not all; method: immunoSEQ multiplex PCR. Here the sample spans some 130,000 clones, about four fifths being singletons. The CDR3 has 15 amino acids. The germline V gene encodes CDR1 MDHEN and CDR2 SYDVKM. The V and J ends lost 5 bases and 0 bases respectively, with 13 bases between them. Input material: peripheral blood. The rearrangement links TRBV28 to TRBJ1-1; D not certain. This TCR derives from a woman older than 75 with acute or convalescent COVID-19. The CDR3 DNA sequence: TGTGCCAGCAGTCCCCCACCCGGGATGAACACTGAAGCTTTCTTT. Translating it yields CASSPPPGMNTEAFF. Full variable domain (outside the CDR3, taken from reference TRBV28 and TRBJ1-1): DVKVTQSSRYLVKRTGEKVFLECVQDMDHENMFWYRQDPGLGLRLIYFSYDVKMKEKGDIPEGYSVSREKKERFSLILESASTNQTSMYLCASSPPPGMNTEAFFGQGTRLTVV.